This paragraph covers one TCR beta chain sequence. These data originate in a study of CD4 T cells in relation to SARS-CoV-2 and coronaviruses. Study details: The HLA restriction of the shared crossreactive spike epitopes was mapped.

Deep TCR-beta sequencing used DNA from uncultured naive and memory CD4+ T cells. Repertoires were generated with immunoSEQ multiplex PCR, while TCRdb's copy carries only in-frame clones and drops some. Here the sample spans more than 50,000 clones, around 86% being singletons. CD4+ T cells from unexposed donors were obtained before the COVID-19 pandemic (2011-2018). J lost 2 bases, V lost 3 bases, and 8 bases had no gene match. Germline V gene sequence: CDR1 SGHDT, CDR2 YYEEEE. The CDR3 is 15 amino acids. The J gene is TRBJ2-7, the V gene TRBV5-6, with 7 bases aligning to TRBD1. The origin of this receptor is a human donor in good health. Specimen: memory CD4+ T cells from PBMCs. The CDR3 loop is CASSSPRQGAYEQYF. CDR3 DNA sequence: TGTGCCAGCAGCTCCCCGCGCCAGGGGGCCTACGAGCAGTACTTC.